Following are 14 T cell receptor beta chains from one sample sequenced in a study of spatial heterogeneity in lung cancer. Time point: sample taken at primary tumor resection. Whole RNA, which was extracted from tumor, nontumor lung tissue or frozen PBMC, was sequenced without any cell sorting. TCRdb re-analysed the 5' RACE reads in MiXCR, keeping a single row per CDR3 protein. The table records over 6,500 distinct CDR3 sequences, over 5% of them present only once. The material was normal lung tissue next to the tumor, obtained at surgery. These receptors were collected from a female donor with early-stage non-small cell lung cancer.

In its sample, this clonotype ranks as medium-sized (0.01 to 0.1%). In a library made to pick up alpha chains, this beta chain is a stray read with a size that means little. The gene calls are TRBV3-1 and TRBJ2-1, with 14 bases fitting TRBD2. This CDR3 contains 15 residues. Germline V gives CDR1 LGHDT, CDR2 YNNKEL (reference sequence). V gave up 5 bases and J gave up 6 bases; unmatched junction bases: 3. CDR3 amino acids: CASSLGLAGVNEQFF. In DNA, the CDR3 is TGTGCCAGCAGCTTGGGACTAGCGGGAGTCAATGAGCAGTTCTTC.

To note about this clonotype: A junction end diverges from the germline sequence, so it may reflect a read error. This beta chain is off target for a library built for alpha chains, so its abundance means little. V is TRBV20-1 and J is TRBJ1-4; D ambiguous. The germline CDR1 and CDR2 sequences are DFQATT and SNEGSKA (reference sequence). The CDR3 totals 13 residues. The CDR3 nucleotides read TGCAGTGCCAGAGCGAGCCCTGGAGGAAAACTGTTTTTT. It is translated as CSARASPGGKLFF.

This clonotype was seen at least ten times. The library was prepared for alpha chains; this beta chain is a stray read, so its frequency means little. The V call is TRBV24-1, the J call TRBJ2-1, with D possibly matching TRBD2 (5 bases). Germline V lookup: CDR1 KGHDR, CDR2 SFDVKD. With 2 bases removed from V and 7 bases from J, the gap between germline ends came to 8 bases. This CDR3 comprises 13 residues. CDR3 protein: CATSDSGLNEQFF. CDR3 in DNA: TGTGCCACCAGTGATTCCGGACTTAATGAGCAGTTCTTC.

On this clonotype: A library prepared for alpha chains yielded this beta chain as an off-target read; its size is of little meaning. This rearrangement joins TRBV12-3 or TRBV12-4 to TRBJ1-1; tentative D call: TRBD1 (5 bases). The V end lost 8 bases, the J end lost 1 base, and 11 bases lay between the germline ends. CDR3 length: 13 residues. CDR3 nucleotides: TGTGCCAGCCTGGGACCCCCGAACACTGAAGCTTTCTTT. Translation gives CASLGPPNTEAFF.

This clonotype was recorded many times. The library was built for alpha chains, so this beta chain is an off-target read and its size means little. J is TRBJ1-1 and V is TRBV6-2 or TRBV6-3; D is uncertain. Germline V CDR1 and CDR2: MNHEY, SVGEGT. V dropped 5 bases and J dropped 6 bases, with 7 bases sitting between them. This CDR3 spans 11 amino acids. In DNA, the CDR3 is TGTGCCAGCAGTCACGGATCTGAAGCTTTCTTT. It translates to CASSHGSEAFF.

Sample share makes this clonotype medium-sized. The library was designed around alpha chains, so this beta chain is a stray read whose abundance carries little weight. The chain links TRBV20-1 to TRBJ2-7, with 7 bases lining up with TRBD2. Per the germline V gene, CDR1 is DFQATT and CDR2 is SNEGSKA (reference sequence). Trimming cost V 4 bases and J 0 bases; bases outside gene matches: 9. This CDR3 spans 15 amino acids. CDR3 sequence reads: CSATHTSDPSYEQYF. The CDR3 nucleotides are TGCAGTGCTACACATACTAGCGATCCCTCCTACGAGCAGTACTTC.

This clonotype appeared many times. Since it is a stray read in a library aimed at alpha chains, this beta chain has a size that is not meaningful. The chain recombines TRBV7-9 with TRBJ2-7; D is ambiguous. CDR3 size: 15 residues. V lost 2 bases and J 3 bases, leaving 14 bases between the germline ends. Germline V gene lookup returns CDR1 SEHNR and CDR2 FQNEAQ (reference sequence). The CDR3 protein is CASSLSGRSNYEQYF. CDR3 sequence (DNA): TGTGCCAGCAGCTTATCGGGTCGAAGCAACTACGAGCAGTACTTC.

By share of the sample, this clonotype is medium-sized. This beta chain is an unintended read in a library built for alpha chains; its size means little. J is TRBJ2-1 and V is TRBV2; no reliable D call. CDR3 size: 15 residues. The V gene lost 6 bases and the J gene lost 1 base, with 13 bases spanning the gap. CDR1 SNHLY and CDR2 FYNNEI come from the germline V gene. CDR3 DNA sequence: TGTGCCAGCAGCCCGACCGCAATTTCCTACAATGAGCAGTTCTTC. The encoded protein is CASSPTAISYNEQFF.

By share, this clonotype counts as medium-sized. Being off target in a library aimed at alpha chains, this beta chain has a size of little meaning. The chain carries TRBV30 and TRBJ2-5; TRBD1 agrees at 8 bases. J gave up 4 bases and V 0 bases, and 10 bases lay outside the gene matches. Germline CDR1 and CDR2: GTSNPN and SVGIG (reference sequence). This CDR3 region has 16 residues. CDR3 residues: CAWSVPMTGARETQYF. In DNA, the CDR3 is TGTGCCTGGAGTGTACCCATGACAGGGGCTCGAGAGACCCAGTACTTC.

Remarks on this clonotype: Because the library targeted alpha chains, this beta chain is an off-target read whose size means little. J is TRBJ1-5 and V is TRBV7-6; tentatively, D is TRBD1 (6 bases). V was shortened by 5 bases and J by 3 bases, with 8 bases between the two germline ends. The CDR3 loop spans 13 amino acids. The germline V gene has CDR1 SGHVS and CDR2 FNYEAQ. Here the CDR3 reads CASSGQLNQPQHF. In nucleotides, the CDR3 is TGTGCCAGCAGCGGACAGCTCAATCAGCCCCAGCATTTT.

This clonotype was recorded a few times. Since it is a stray read in a library aimed at alpha chains, this beta chain has a size that is not meaningful. The chain couples TRBV12-3 or TRBV12-4 to TRBJ2-3; D is perhaps TRBD2 (6 bases). The ends were cut back, 2 bases at V and 2 bases at J, with 11 bases in the middle. This CDR3 is 15 amino acids long. The CDR3 here is CASSLRGDSTDTQYF. The CDR3 region has the DNA TGTGCCAGCAGTTTACGAGGGGACTCCACAGATACGCAGTATTTT.

This clonotype was found many times. This beta chain was picked up by a library intended for alpha chains and is off target, so its count carries little meaning. The chain uses TRBV20-1 and TRBJ2-3, with D maybe TRBD1 (5 bases). Germline V gives CDR1 DFQATT, CDR2 SNEGSKA (reference sequence). There are 13 residues in the CDR3. V lost 3 bases, J lost 2 bases, and 9 bases lay in between. CDR3 in DNA: TGCAGTGCTAGGGACACCAACACAGATACGCAGTATTTT. The encoded protein is CSARDTNTDTQYF.

This clonotype was seen many times. This beta chain was picked up by a library intended for alpha chains and is off target, so its count carries little meaning. This chain uses TRBV3-1 with TRBJ2-5, with D possibly being TRBD1 or TRBD2 (5 bases each). CDR3 size: 17 residues. Germline V gene lookup returns CDR1 LGHDT and CDR2 YNNKEL (reference sequence). Between the trimmed V and J ends, which lost 0 bases and 4 bases, there was a span of 18 bases. CDR3 sequence reads: CASSQDRLYPGTETQYF. CDR3 nucleotide sequence: TGTGCCAGCAGCCAAGATAGACTCTACCCAGGGACAGAGACCCAGTACTTC.

With respect to this clonotype: A library prepared for alpha chains yielded this beta chain as an off-target read; its size is of little meaning. The chain recombines TRBV2 with TRBJ2-2; D not resolved. The CDR3 runs to 12 residues. V was pared by 8 bases and J by 1 base, with 5 bases between. CDR1 SNHLY and CDR2 FYNNEI come from the germline V gene. CDR3 DNA sequence: TGTGCCAGCCAGGAGAACACCGGGGAGCTGTTTTTT. The encoded protein is CASQENTGELFF.